One and the same sample provided the 12 T cell receptor beta chains below, sequenced in a study of molecular identifiers for immune sequencing clone quantification. TCRdb passed the PCR reads through MiXCR, listing each CDR3 protein once. This table has about 640,000 distinct CDR3 sequences, nearly 20% appearing once. The sample consisted of naive CD8+ T cells from blood, with Jurkat cell RNA spiked in. Subset: FACS-sorted CD8+CD4-CCR7+CD45RA+ naive T cells. Receptors originate from a human donor in good health. Some libraries in this study had Jurkat cell RNA spiked in.

This clonotype was found a few times. The chain recombines TRBV4-3 with TRBJ2-7; 8 positions agree with TRBD2. Germline assignment: CDR1 LGHNA and CDR2 YSLEER. V lost 0 bases to trimming and J lost 7 bases; unmatched junction nucleotides: 14. The CDR3 sequence is 17 residues long. The DNA of the CDR3 is TGCGCCAGCAGCCAAGATCTAAGCGGGGGAGCATACGTGGAGCAGTACTTC. Translation: CASSQDLSGGAYVEQYF.

The gene calls are TRBV12-3 or TRBV12-4 and TRBJ2-7; TRBD2 matches 8 bases. The DNA end is more similar to TRBJ2-1, so the J call may be wrong. This CDR3 spans 15 amino acids. CDR3: CASTPGGGSPYEQFF. The CDR3 DNA follows: TGTGCCAGCACCCCCGGGGGGGGATCACCCTACGAGCAGTTCTTC.

This chain connects TRBV27 to TRBJ2-7; the D gene could be TRBD1 or TRBD2 (5 bases each). V was shortened by 2 bases and J by 5 bases, with 10 bases between the two germline ends. The CDR3 is made up of 13 amino acids. Germline V gene lookup returns CDR1 MNHEY and CDR2 SMNVEV (reference sequence). DNA of the CDR3: TGTGCCAGCAGTTTAGAGGGGAACCACGAGCAGTACTTC. Translating it yields CASSLEGNHEQYF.

At least ten counts were recorded for this clonotype. The rearrangement uses TRBV5-1 and TRBJ1-6; possibly TRBD1 for D (5 bases). V lost 0 bases and J 9 bases, leaving 10 bases between the germline ends. The germline V gene has CDR1 SGHRS and CDR2 YFSETQ. This CDR3 spans 14 amino acids. The CDR3 region has the DNA TGCGCCAGCAGCTTGGGTCAGGGCTCTTCACCCCTCCACTTT. Its protein is CASSLGQGSSPLHF. The variable domain in full, completed from reference TRBV5-1 and TRBJ1-6, reads KAGVTQTPRYLIKTRGQQVTLSCSPISGHRSVSWYQQTPGQGLQFLFEYFSETQRNKGNFPGRFSGRQFSNSRSEMNVSTLELGDSALYLCASSLGQGSSPLHFGNGTRLTVT.

Worth noting for this clonotype: This may be a read error, as it is one base from a much larger clone. The chain is built from TRBV7-9 and TRBJ1-1, with D perhaps matching TRBD1 (6 bases). Germline values: CDR1 SEHNR, CDR2 FQNEAQ (reference sequence). The CDR3 sequence is 15 residues long. In DNA, the CDR3 is TGTGCCGGCAGCTTAGATGGCCAGGGGTTCACTGAAGCTTTCTTT. Translated: CAGSLDGQGFTEAFF.

This clonotype was counted ten times or more. For the CDR3, the DNA is TGTGCCAGCAGCCGTTATACGACCGGGGCTTTCTTT. Translating gives CASSRYTTGAFF. V and J are TRBV7-6 and TRBJ1-1; D not certain. The germline CDR1 and CDR2 sequences are SGHVS and FNYEAQ. CDR3 length: 12 amino acids. Trimming removed 5 bases at V and 11 bases at J, with 15 bases between.

This clonotype was detected many times. The chain joins TRBV5-1 to TRBJ2-7, with 9 bases fitting TRBD1. Per germline, CDR1 SGHRS and CDR2 YFSETQ. This CDR3 has 16 amino acids. V shed 0 bases, J shed 6 bases, and the junction held 10 bases outside the gene matches. CDR3 in amino acids: CASSLAPGQGISEQYF. CDR3 coding DNA: TGCGCCAGCAGCTTGGCCCCGGGACAGGGTATTTCCGAGCAGTACTTC.

V and J are TRBV20-1 and TRBJ2-7; unclear D gene. V was trimmed by 0 bases and J by 3 bases, leaving 3 bases between them. The V gene's germline CDR1 is DFQATT and CDR2 SNEGSKA (reference sequence). This CDR3 contains 11 residues. The CDR3 spells CSARDDYEQYF. The DNA of the CDR3 is TGCAGTGCTAGAGATGACTACGAGCAGTACTTC.

This clonotype occurred many times. The rearrangement links TRBV3-1 to TRBJ1-1; TRBD1 might be the D (6 bases). The germline CDR1 and CDR2 sequences are LGHDT and YNNKEL (reference sequence). The CDR3 contains 13 residues. CDR3 in DNA: TGTGCGACCCGATCAGGGGTCTCCACTGAAGCTTTCTTT. It translates to CATRSGVSTEAFF.

On this clonotype: A much larger clonotype is one base distant, so this may be a read error. The CDR3 sequence: CANTPGRADEQYF. Here the CDR3 DNA reads TGTGCCAACACACCCGGGAGGGCTGACGAGCAGTACTTC. This chain joins TRBV4-2 and TRBJ2-7, with 8 bases matching TRBD2. Germline assignment: CDR1 LGHNA and CDR2 YNFKEQ. Trimming took 10 bases from V and 5 from J; bases not matched to a gene: 10. The CDR3 loop spans 13 amino acids.

V is TRBV19 and J is TRBJ1-5, with unresolved D. Germline-derived CDR1 and CDR2 are LNHDA and SQIVND (reference sequence). V was shortened by 4 bases and J by 4 bases, with 8 bases between the two germline ends. CDR3 size: 13 residues. The CDR3 sequence is CASSTGFNQPQHF. The CDR3 DNA reads TGTGCCAGTAGTACGGGGTTTAATCAGCCCCAGCATTTT.

This clonotype has at least ten counts. V is TRBV4-1 and J is TRBJ1-1; D remains ambiguous. V lost 0 bases and J lost 7, with 9 bases in between. Germline assignment: CDR1 MGHRA and CDR2 YSYEKL. This CDR3 is 13 amino acids long. The CDR3 loop reads CASSQDMDYEAFF. In DNA form, the CDR3 reads TGCGCCAGCAGCCAAGATATGGATTATGAAGCTTTCTTT.